The entry that follows covers one T cell receptor (beta chain) sequence. Its antigen remains unknown. Documented time point: sample taken at primary tumor resection. These data are taken from a study of spatial heterogeneity in lung cancer. Broader study findings: Expanded alpha and beta TCR counts within tumors tracked tumor mutation counts.

TCRdb reanalysed the 5' RACE reads using MiXCR and keeps one entry per CDR3 protein. The sample has 100,000 or so distinct CDR3 sequences; around 4.8% are singletons. Here the sequenced sample was lung tumor tissue, taken at surgery. The receptor was isolated from a male donor with early-stage non-small cell lung cancer.

The CDR3 sequence is CASSLAWDEGEAFF. The CDR3 nucleotides are TGTGCCAGCAGCTTAGCGTGGGACGAAGGTGAAGCTTTCTTT. The V and J genes are TRBV7-2 and TRBJ1-1, with D tentatively TRBD1 (5 bases). V dropped 0 bases and J dropped 7 bases, with 12 bases sitting between them. The germline V gene has CDR1 SGHTA and CDR2 FQGNSA. The CDR3 runs to 14 residues.